This section outlines one T cell receptor (beta chain) sequence together with its context. Its matching antigen is unknown. TCRdb recomputed calls from the reads with MiXCR, one row per CDR3 protein. The sample lists over 150,000 distinct CDR3 sequences; about a sixth were seen once. The data were taken from a study of T cell repertoires in cytomegalovirus infection. Overall study: Both a matching HLA type and CMV infection were indicated by public TCR beta signatures. Findings and limits, study-wide: Cumulative public TCR beta family frequency identified CMV carriers with the relevant HLA. Dominant in the ex vivo response were TCR beta clonotypes restricted by HLA-C and specific for CMV.

Germline assignment: CDR1 SGDLS and CDR2 YYNGEE. CDR3 length equals 15 residues. V was cut by 0 bases and J by 1 base, with 8 bases left in between. This TCR was recovered from a human donor in good health (CMV status not recorded). Some clones in this sample may be carry-over from other donors' samples. The chain couples TRBV9 to TRBJ2-1; D is possibly TRBD2 (6 bases). Sequencing was performed on CD8+ T cells from PBMCs. The CDR3 bases are TGTGCCAGCAGCGTAGAGGGGACTTCCTACAATGAGCAGTTCTTC. Protein product: CASSVEGTSYNEQFF.